This entry lists 7 T cell receptor beta chains sequenced from one sample in a study of memory CD4+ T cells and cytomegalovirus serostatus. Single viable CD3+CD4+CD8-CD45RO+ cells were sorted as the memory CD4+ T cells. Clones were sequenced by immunoSEQ multiplex PCR, and TCRdb holds only the in-frame ones, with some missing. Here the sample spans some 40,000 clones, around three quarters being singletons. The sequenced material came from memory CD4+ T cells from blood. The receptors were sampled from an adult in good health and CMV-seropositive.

The V and J genes are TRBV11-2 and TRBJ1-5; the D is unclear. The CDR3 sequence is 15 residues long. Germline V gene lookup returns CDR1 SGHAT and CDR2 FQNNGV. Trimming took off 5 bases at V and 1 base at J, with 12 bases between the two ends. CDR3 coding DNA: TGTGCCAGCAGCCTGGGTGGGTACAGCAATCAGCCCCAGCATTTT. As protein: CASSLGGYSNQPQHF. Looking up the rest from reference TRBV11-2 and TRBJ1-5 gives the full variable domain: EAGVAQSPRYKIIEKRQSVAFWCNPISGHATLYWYQQILGQGPKLLIQFQNNGVVDDSQLPKDRFSAERLKGVDSTLKIQPAKLEDSAVYLCASSLGGYSNQPQHFGDGTRLSIL.

This chain uses TRBV6-1 with TRBJ2-6; 9 nucleotides match TRBD1. Germline V lookup: CDR1 MNHNS, CDR2 SASEGT. CDR3 length: 15 residues. Germline trimming cut 6 bases from V and 3 bases from J; bases unmatched to any gene: 3. CDR3 in DNA: TGTGCCAGCAGACAGGGGGCTGGTGGGGCCAACGTCCTGACTTTC. This encodes CASRQGAGGANVLTF.

This clone was counted between two and nine times. V gene TRBV29-1 combines with J gene TRBJ1-1, with no clear D. The CDR3 has 14 residues. V was shortened by 3 bases and J by 8 bases, with 19 bases between the two germline ends. CDR1 is SQVTM, CDR2 ANQGSEA, per germline. As DNA, the CDR3 is TGCAGCGTTGACCGGAGTTTAAGAGATTCCGAAGCTTTCTTT. The encoded protein is CSVDRSLRDSEAFF. Using reference TRBV29-1 and TRBJ1-1 for the parts outside the CDR3, the full variable domain is SAVISQKPSRDICQRGTSLTIQCQVDSQVTMMFWYRQQPGQSLTLIATANQGSEATYESGFVIDKFPISRPNLTFSTLTVSNMSPEDSSIYLCSVDRSLRDSEAFFGQGTRLTVV.

The chain couples TRBV19 to TRBJ2-1, with no clear D. CDR3 length equals 11 residues. The germline V gene encodes CDR1 LNHDA and CDR2 SQIVND (reference sequence). Trimming pared 2 bases from V and 8 bases from J, leaving 4 bases between. The CDR3 DNA sequence: TGTGCCAGTAGTATACGGGATGAGCAGTTCTTC. This translates into CASSIRDEQFF.

V and J are TRBV27 and TRBJ2-5; a weak D match, TRBD1 (7 bases). Trimming took 5 bases from V and 0 from J, leaving 16 bases between them. CDR3 length: 16 amino acids. The germline gives CDR1 MNHEY, CDR2 SMNVEV (reference sequence). For the CDR3, the DNA is TGTGCCAGCAGTCCAGGGGGACTCCCGTACCAAGAGACCCAGTACTTC. Amino acid sequence: CASSPGGLPYQETQYF.

This sequence joins TRBV18 and TRBJ2-3; 7 nucleotides align to TRBD2. After removal of 3 bases from V and 2 bases from J, the junction contained 8 bases not matched to a gene. This CDR3 spans 16 amino acids. Per germline, CDR1 KGHSH and CDR2 LQKENI. The CDR3 region has the DNA TGTGCCAGCTCACCGAACCCTAGCGGACCCACAGATACGCAGTATTTT. Residues: CASSPNPSGPTDTQYF.

The V call is TRBV7-3, the J call TRBJ2-2; 15 nucleotides match TRBD2. CDR1 and CDR2 from the germline V gene are SGHTA and FQGTGA. The CDR3 covers 19 residues. The V and J ends lost 5 bases and 5 bases, in that order; junction bases with no gene match: 12. The CDR3 sequence is CASSPKPGLAGGFTGELFF. CDR3 nucleotides: TGTGCCAGCAGCCCGAAACCGGGACTAGCGGGGGGTTTTACCGGGGAGCTGTTTTTT.